One T cell receptor beta chain is described in this entry. This clone came up a few times. It has no known antigen specificity. No qualities accompany the bases; no much larger clone lies one base away. Participants in the prospective study were enrolled through a virtual design, were aged about 18 to 90 years, and lived in 24 United States geographic areas. In the prospective study, participants were assigned to cohorts based on the clinical history participants reported in a screening survey and a study questionnaire. For ImmuneRACE Cohort 3, a participant was defined as recovered based on two consecutive negative NP/OP PCR tests, clearance by a healthcare professional, or resolution of symptoms. Mobile phlebotomists in the prospective study collected whole blood, serum and a nasopharyngeal or oropharyngeal swab from every participant. Over a roughly two-month period, participants in the prospective study had the option of providing additional blood draws and questionnaires. Prospective study blood samples were shipped either frozen or at room temperature before DNA extraction.

The entry originates in a study of blood T cell repertoires in COVID-19 (dated by TCRdb to the early 2020s). About the investigation overall: Samples from collaborators originated in the United States, Italy and Spain and spanned both the acute and convalescent phases of COVID-19. The material from the prospective study consisted of cDNA or gDNA derived from T cells, B-cell-depleted T cells, or PBMCs. The dataset comprised deeply sampled blood TCRbeta repertoires from subjects exposed to, actively infected with, or recovered from COVID-19. The repertoires were released in a freely available public database intended as a resource for research on the immune response to SARS-CoV-2. The samples were drawn from the first 160 participants of the ongoing ImmuneRACE study and from 1,200 or so subjects provided by 6 global collaborators. Sample metadata almost always included a de-identified subject ID, COVID-19 status, age in years and sex. Where HLA class I and class II types were available, the types were taken from metadata supplied by the sample provider, not from assay-based typing. On the study overall, not on this receptor specifically: The quantity of clinical and demographic metadata differed by source and by participant and was supplied without curation.

TCRbeta CDR3 regions were amplified from genomic DNA using the immunoSEQ Assay, a bias-controlled multiplex PCR. As for the authors' bioinformatics: The number of nucleated cells in each sample was estimated by amplification of reference gene primers within the assay. To quantify the absolute abundance of each unique TCRbeta CDR3 rearrangement, sequence reads were collapsed and filtered. For each sample, productive Simpson clonality was calculated as the square root of Simpson's diversity index across productive rearrangements. The immuneACCESS repertoire file appears here via TCRdb, limited to in-frame rearrangements. These files lack a portion of the clones; in checked studies, under half of the deficit traces to unresolved V genes, and the cause of the others is not known. V, J and clone size reflect that table, while D and trimming were determined from the DNA. The sample table shows 330,000 or so clones, and roughly 90% are seen once. Less than 20% of the sample lies in the top ten.

Sequencing was carried out using PBMCs or T cells enriched from blood (not recorded which). This TCR was recovered from a woman in her thirties who had recovered from COVID-19.

The bases read TGTGCCAGCTCACGTACCGGGACAGGGTTTGAAAAACTGTTTTTT. Translated, this is CASSRTGTGFEKLFF. This chain joins TRBV18 to TRBJ1-4, and 9 junction bases match TRBD1. CDR1 is given as KGHSH and CDR2 as LQKENI, both from the germline V gene. Unmatched junction bases come to 7, with V trimmed by 4 bases and J by 7 bases. Inclusive of the bounding cysteine and phenylalanine, the CDR3 is 15 residues long. The retained sequence is limited to the CDR3, 45 bases, with the frame set at the first base.